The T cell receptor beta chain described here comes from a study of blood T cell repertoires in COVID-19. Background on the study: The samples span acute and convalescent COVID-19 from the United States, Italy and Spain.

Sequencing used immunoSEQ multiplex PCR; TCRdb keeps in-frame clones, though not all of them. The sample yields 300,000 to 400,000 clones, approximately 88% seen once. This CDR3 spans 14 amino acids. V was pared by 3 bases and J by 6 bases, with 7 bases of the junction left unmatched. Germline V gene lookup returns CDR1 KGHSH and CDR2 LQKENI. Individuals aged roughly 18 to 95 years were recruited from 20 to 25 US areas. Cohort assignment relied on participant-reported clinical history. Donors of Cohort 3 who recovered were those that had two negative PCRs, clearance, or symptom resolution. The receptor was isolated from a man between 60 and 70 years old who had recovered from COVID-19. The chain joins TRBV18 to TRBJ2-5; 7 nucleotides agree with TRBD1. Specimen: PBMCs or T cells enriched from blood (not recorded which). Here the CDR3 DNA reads TGTGCCAGCTCACCTTCGACAGGGATAAAGACCCAGTACTTC. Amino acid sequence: CASSPSTGIKTQYF.